Presented here are 7 T cell receptor beta chains from one specimen sequenced in a study of PD-L1 blockade in urothelial cancer. Time point defined: pretreatment peripheral blood. Clones were read by immunoSEQ multiplex PCR, and TCRdb kept only the in-frame ones, dropping some. Found here are about 76,000 clones, roughly nine tenths of them singletons; the top ten hold more than 3.5%. The material sequenced was PBMCs, taken around atezolizumab (anti-PD-L1) treatment. Receptor source: a man in his sixties or seventies with urothelial cancer.

V is TRBV7-9 and J is TRBJ2-3, with 7 bases matching TRBD1. Trimming at V came to 0 bases and at J to 3 bases, leaving 0 bases not matched to a gene. Germline CDR1 reads SEHNR; CDR2 reads FQNEAQ (reference sequence). This CDR3 comprises 14 residues. In DNA, the CDR3 is TGTGCCAGCAGCTTAGCGACAGGGACAGATACGCAGTATTTT. Its protein product is CASSLATGTDTQYF.

The V gene is TRBV6-1, the J gene TRBJ1-4; no definite D call. This CDR3 contains 13 residues. The V end lost 7 bases, the J end lost 8 bases, and 14 bases lay between the germline ends. Looked up from germline, CDR1 is MNHNS and CDR2 is SASEGT. The chain's CDR3 is CASIGRSLEKLFF. As DNA, the CDR3 is TGTGCCAGCATAGGGAGGAGTTTAGAAAAACTGTTTTTT.

This chain joins TRBV6-5 and TRBJ1-2, with 9 bases identical to TRBD1. The V and J ends lost 5 bases and 4 bases, in that order; junction bases with no gene match: 8. Germline V gene sequence: CDR1 MNHEY, CDR2 SVGAGI. The CDR3 sequence is 15 residues long. Here the CDR3 reads CASSPGTGRGYGYTF. Written as DNA, the CDR3 is TGTGCCAGCAGTCCAGGGACAGGGCGTGGCTATGGCTACACCTTC.

The gene calls are TRBV29-1 and TRBJ2-7; D perhaps matches TRBD2 (6 bases). The germline CDR1 and CDR2 sequences are SQVTM and ANQGSEA. The CDR3 spans 14 residues. V was shortened by 6 bases and J by 0 bases, with 15 bases between the two germline ends. The CDR3 spells CSVQAGLSSYEQYF. The CDR3 nucleotides are TGCAGCGTCCAAGCGGGTCTATCCTCCTACGAGCAGTACTTC.

This chain links TRBV11-1 with TRBJ1-2, with 7 bases matching TRBD1. The CDR3 is made up of 12 amino acids. Losses at the gene ends were 4 bases for V and 8 bases for J; bases not matched to a gene: 4. Per germline, CDR1 SGHAT and CDR2 FQDESV (reference sequence). This CDR3 is CASSSGTAGYTF. The CDR3 coding sequence is TGTGCCAGCAGCTCTGGGACAGCGGGCTACACCTTC.

This clone was seen only a few times. V gene TRBV9 combines with J gene TRBJ2-3, with 9 bases fitting TRBD2. Germline loops: CDR1 SGDLS, CDR2 YYNGEE. The CDR3 runs 19 residues. The trim removed 4 bases at V and 4 bases at J, leaving 19 bases unmatched. This chain's CDR3 is CASSPILSGSGGNSDTQYF. The CDR3, as DNA: TGTGCCAGCAGCCCAATTCTTAGCGGGAGCGGGGGCAACTCAGATACGCAGTATTTT.

The chain links TRBV9 to TRBJ2-1, with D possibly being TRBD1 (5 bases). The V and J ends lost 0 bases and 7 bases respectively, with 11 bases between them. This CDR3 spans 14 amino acids. Germline CDR1 is SGDLS and CDR2 is YYNGEE. The CDR3 reads CASSVASGMNEQFF. DNA of the CDR3: TGTGCCAGCAGCGTAGCTTCAGGGATGAATGAGCAGTTCTTC. The variable domain in full, completed from reference TRBV9 and TRBJ2-1, reads DSGVTQTPKHLITATGQRVTLRCSPRSGDLSVYWYQQSLDQGLQFLIQYYNGEERAKGNILERFSAQQFPDLHSELNLSSLELGDSALYFCASSVASGMNEQFFGPGTRLTVL.